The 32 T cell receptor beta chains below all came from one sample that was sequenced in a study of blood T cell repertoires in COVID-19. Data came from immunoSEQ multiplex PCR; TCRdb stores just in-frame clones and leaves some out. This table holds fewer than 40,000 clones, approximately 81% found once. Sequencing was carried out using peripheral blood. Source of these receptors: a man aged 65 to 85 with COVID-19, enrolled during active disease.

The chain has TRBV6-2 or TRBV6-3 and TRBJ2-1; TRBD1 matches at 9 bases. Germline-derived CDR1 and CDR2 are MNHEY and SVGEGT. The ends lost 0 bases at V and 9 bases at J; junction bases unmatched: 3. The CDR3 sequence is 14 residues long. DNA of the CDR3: TGTGCCAGCAGTTACTCTTGGACAGGGGTTGAGCAGTTCTTC. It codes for CASSYSWTGVEQFF.

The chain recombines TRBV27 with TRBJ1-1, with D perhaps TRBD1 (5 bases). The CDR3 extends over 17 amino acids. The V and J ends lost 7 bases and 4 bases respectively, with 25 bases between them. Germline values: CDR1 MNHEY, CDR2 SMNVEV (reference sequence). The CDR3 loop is CASMRVLRGEEGTEAFF. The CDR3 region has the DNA TGTGCCAGCATGCGAGTTTTGCGAGGGGAGGAGGGCACTGAAGCTTTCTTT.

DNA for the CDR3: TGTGCCAGTAGTTTAAGGGGGCGCGTCACTGAAGCTTTCTTT. Its translation: CASSLRGRVTEAFF. This chain links TRBV19 with TRBJ1-1, with 7 bases aligning to TRBD1. With V trimmed by 5 bases and J by 4 bases, 7 bases remained unmatched. This CDR3 contains 14 residues. Looked up from germline, CDR1 is LNHDA and CDR2 is SQIVND (reference sequence).

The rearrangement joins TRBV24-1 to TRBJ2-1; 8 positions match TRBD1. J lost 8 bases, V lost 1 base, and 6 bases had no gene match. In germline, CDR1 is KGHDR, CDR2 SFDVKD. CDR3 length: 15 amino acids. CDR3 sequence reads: CATSDLADRVHEQFF. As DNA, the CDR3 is TGTGCCACCAGTGATTTAGCGGACAGGGTCCATGAGCAGTTCTTC.

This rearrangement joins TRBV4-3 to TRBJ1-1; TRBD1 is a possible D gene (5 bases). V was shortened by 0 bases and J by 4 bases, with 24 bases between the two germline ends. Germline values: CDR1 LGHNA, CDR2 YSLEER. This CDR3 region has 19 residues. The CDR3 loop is CASSQDYLVNAGLSTEAFF. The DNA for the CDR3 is TGCGCCAGCAGCCAAGACTATTTGGTGAACGCAGGGCTTAGCACTGAAGCTTTCTTT.

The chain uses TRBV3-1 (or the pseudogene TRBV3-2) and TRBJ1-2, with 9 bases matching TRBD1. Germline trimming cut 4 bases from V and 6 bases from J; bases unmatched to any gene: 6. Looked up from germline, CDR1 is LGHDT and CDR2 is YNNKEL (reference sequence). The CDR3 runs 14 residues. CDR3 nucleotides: TGTGCCAGCAGCCTAGGGACAGGGTCGGATGGCTACACCTTC. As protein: CASSLGTGSDGYTF.

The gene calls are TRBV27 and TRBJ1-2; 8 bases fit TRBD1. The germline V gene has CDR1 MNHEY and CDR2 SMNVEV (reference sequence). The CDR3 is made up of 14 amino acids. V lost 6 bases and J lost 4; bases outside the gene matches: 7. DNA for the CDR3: TGTGCCAGCAGCATCTCAGGGGGCGGCTATGGCTACACCTTC. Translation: CASSISGGGYGYTF.

CDR3 bases: TGTGCCAGCAGCTTAGACAGTTCTGGAAACACCATATATTTT. Its protein product is CASSLDSSGNTIYF. The J gene is TRBJ1-3, the V gene TRBV7-2, with D hard to call. Trimming cost V 1 base and J 1 base, with 5 bases left between them. The germline V gene has CDR1 SGHTA and CDR2 FQGNSA. The CDR3 is 14 amino acids.

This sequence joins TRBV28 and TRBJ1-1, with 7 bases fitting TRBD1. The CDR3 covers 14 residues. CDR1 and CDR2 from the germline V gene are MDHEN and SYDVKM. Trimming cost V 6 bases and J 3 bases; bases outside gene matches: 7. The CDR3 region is CASSDRVEDTEAFF. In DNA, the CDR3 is TGTGCCAGCAGCGACAGGGTAGAAGACACTGAAGCTTTCTTT.

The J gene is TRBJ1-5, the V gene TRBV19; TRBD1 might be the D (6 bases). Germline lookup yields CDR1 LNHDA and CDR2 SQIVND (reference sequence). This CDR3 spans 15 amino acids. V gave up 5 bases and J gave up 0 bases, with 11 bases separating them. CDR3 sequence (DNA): TGTGCCAGTAGTGACAGGTCGTATAGCAATCAGCCCCAGCATTTT. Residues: CASSDRSYSNQPQHF.

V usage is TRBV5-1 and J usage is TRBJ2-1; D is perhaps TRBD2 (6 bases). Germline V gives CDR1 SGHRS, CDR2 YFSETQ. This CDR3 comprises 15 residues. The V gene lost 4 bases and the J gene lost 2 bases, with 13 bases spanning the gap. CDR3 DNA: TGCGCCAGCAGCCTATTAGCGGAAGCCTACAATGAGCAGTTCTTC. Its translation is CASSLLAEAYNEQFF. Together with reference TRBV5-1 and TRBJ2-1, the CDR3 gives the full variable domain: KAGVTQTPRYLIKTRGQQVTLSCSPISGHRSVSWYQQTPGQGLQFLFEYFSETQRNKGNFPGRFSGRQFSNSRSEMNVSTLELGDSALYLCASSLLAEAYNEQFFGPGTRLTVL.

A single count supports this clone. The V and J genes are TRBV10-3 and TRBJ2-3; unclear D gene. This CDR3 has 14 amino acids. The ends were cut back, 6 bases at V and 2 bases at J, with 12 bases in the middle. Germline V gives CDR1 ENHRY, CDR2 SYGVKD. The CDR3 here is CAISEPVNTDTQYF. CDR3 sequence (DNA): TGTGCCATCAGCGAGCCAGTCAACACAGATACGCAGTATTTT.

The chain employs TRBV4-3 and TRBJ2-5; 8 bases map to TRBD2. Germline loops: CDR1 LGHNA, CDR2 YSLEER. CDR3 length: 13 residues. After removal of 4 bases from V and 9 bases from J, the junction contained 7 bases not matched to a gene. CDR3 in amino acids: CASSLGTGGAQYF. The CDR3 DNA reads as TGCGCCAGCAGCCTAGGGACGGGGGGGGCCCAGTACTTC.

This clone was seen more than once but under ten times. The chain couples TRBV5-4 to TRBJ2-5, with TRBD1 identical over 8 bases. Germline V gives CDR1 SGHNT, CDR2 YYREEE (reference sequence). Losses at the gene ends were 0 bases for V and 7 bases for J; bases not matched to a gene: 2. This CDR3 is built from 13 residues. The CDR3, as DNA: TGTGCCAGCAGCTTGGTGCAGGGGGCGACCCAGTACTTC. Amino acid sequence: CASSLVQGATQYF.

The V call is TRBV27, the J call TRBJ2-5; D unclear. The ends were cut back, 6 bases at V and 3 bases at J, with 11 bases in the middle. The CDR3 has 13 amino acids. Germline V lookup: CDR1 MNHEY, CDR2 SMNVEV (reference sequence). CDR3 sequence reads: CASSYRSKETQYF. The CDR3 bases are TGTGCCAGCAGCTACCGATCCAAAGAGACCCAGTACTTC.

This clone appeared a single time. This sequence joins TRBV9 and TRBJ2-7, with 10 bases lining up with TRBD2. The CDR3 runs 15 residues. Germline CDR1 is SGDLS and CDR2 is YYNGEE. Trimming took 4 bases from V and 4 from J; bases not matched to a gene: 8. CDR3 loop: CASSPAGGGTYEQYF. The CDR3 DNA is TGTGCCAGCAGCCCAGCGGGAGGGGGCACTTACGAGCAGTACTTC. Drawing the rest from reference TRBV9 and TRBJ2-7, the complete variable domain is DSGVTQTPKHLITATGQRVTLRCSPRSGDLSVYWYQQSLDQGLQFLIQYYNGEERAKGNILERFSAQQFPDLHSELNLSSLELGDSALYFCASSPAGGGTYEQYFGPGTRLTVT.

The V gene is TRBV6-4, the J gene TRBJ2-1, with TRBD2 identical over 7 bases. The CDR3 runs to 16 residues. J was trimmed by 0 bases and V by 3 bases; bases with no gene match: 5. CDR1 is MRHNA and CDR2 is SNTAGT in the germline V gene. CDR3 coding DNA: TGTGCCAGCAGTGAGGCGCGGGAGAACTCCTACAATGAGCAGTTCTTC. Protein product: CASSEARENSYNEQFF.

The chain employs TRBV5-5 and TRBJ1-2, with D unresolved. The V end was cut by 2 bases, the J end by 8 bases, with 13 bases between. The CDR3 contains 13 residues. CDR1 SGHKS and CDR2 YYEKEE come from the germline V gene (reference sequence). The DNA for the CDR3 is TGTGCCAGCAGCTTTCAGACGACTCGGGGCTACACCTTC. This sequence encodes CASSFQTTRGYTF.

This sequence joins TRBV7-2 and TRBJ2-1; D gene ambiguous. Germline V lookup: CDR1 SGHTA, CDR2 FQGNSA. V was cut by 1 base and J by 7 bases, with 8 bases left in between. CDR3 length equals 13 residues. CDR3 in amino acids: CASSLEQLNEQFF. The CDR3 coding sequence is TGTGCCAGCAGCTTAGAACAGCTAAATGAGCAGTTCTTC.

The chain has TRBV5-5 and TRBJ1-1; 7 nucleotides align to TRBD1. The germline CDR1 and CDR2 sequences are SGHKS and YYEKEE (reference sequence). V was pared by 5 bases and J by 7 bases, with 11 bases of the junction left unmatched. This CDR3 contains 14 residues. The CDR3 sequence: CASSRDRTPREAFF. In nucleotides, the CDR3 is TGTGCCAGCAGTCGGGACAGAACCCCACGTGAAGCTTTCTTT.

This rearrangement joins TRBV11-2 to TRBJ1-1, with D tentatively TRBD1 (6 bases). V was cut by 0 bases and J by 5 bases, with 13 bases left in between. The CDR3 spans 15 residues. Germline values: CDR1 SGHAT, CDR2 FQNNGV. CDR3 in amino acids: CASSLDGGMGTEAFF. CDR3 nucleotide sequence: TGTGCCAGCAGCTTAGATGGGGGCATGGGGACTGAAGCTTTCTTT. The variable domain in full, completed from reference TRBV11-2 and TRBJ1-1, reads EAGVAQSPRYKIIEKRQSVAFWCNPISGHATLYWYQQILGQGPKLLIQFQNNGVVDDSQLPKDRFSAERLKGVDSTLKIQPAKLEDSAVYLCASSLDGGMGTEAFFGQGTRLTVV.

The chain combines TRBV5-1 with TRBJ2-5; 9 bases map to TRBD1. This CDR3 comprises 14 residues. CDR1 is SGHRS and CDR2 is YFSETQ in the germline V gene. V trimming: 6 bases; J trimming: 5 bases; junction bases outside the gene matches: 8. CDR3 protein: CASMVGQGMETQYF. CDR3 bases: TGCGCCAGCATGGTTGGACAGGGGATGGAGACCCAGTACTTC. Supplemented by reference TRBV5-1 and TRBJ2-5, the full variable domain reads KAGVTQTPRYLIKTRGQQVTLSCSPISGHRSVSWYQQTPGQGLQFLFEYFSETQRNKGNFPGRFSGRQFSNSRSEMNVSTLELGDSALYLCASMVGQGMETQYFGPGTRLLVL.

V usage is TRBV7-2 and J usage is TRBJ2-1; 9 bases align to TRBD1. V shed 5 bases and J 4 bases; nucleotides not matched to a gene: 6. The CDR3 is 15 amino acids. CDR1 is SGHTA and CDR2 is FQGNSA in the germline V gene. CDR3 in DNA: TGTGCCAGCAGCCCCCGGACAGGGGATTACAATGAGCAGTTCTTC. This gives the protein CASSPRTGDYNEQFF.

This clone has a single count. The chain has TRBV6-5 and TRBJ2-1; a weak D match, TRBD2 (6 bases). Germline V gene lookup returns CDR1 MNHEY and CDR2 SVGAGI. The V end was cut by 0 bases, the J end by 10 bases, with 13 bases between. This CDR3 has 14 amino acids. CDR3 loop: CASSYSGGGGEQFF. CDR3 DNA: TGTGCCAGCAGTTACTCCGGTGGGGGAGGCGAGCAGTTCTTC.

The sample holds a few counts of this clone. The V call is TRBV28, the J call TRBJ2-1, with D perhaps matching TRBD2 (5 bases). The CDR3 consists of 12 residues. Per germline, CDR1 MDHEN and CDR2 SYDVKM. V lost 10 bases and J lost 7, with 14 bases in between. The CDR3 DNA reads TGTGCCACCATGGGGAGCACGAATGAGCAGTTCTTC. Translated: CATMGSTNEQFF.

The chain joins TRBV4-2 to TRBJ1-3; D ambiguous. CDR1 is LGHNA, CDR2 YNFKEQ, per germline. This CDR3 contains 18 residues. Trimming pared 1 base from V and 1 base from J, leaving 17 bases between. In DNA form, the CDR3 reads TGTGCCAGCAGCCAAGGAGGGAGGGCCACGCGTTCTGGAAACACCATATATTTT. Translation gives CASSQGGRATRSGNTIYF.

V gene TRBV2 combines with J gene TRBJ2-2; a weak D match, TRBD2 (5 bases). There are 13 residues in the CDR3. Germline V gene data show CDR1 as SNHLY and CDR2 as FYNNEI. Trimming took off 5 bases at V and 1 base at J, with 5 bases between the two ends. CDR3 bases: TGTGCCAGCAGTCGGGGGAACACCGGGGAGCTGTTTTTT. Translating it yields CASSRGNTGELFF.

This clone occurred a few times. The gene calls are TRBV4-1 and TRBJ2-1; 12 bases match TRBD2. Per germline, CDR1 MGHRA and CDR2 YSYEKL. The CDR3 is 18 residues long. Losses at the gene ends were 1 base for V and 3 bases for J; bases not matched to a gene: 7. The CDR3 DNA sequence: TGCGCCAGCAGCCAAGGACTAGCGGGAGTTGTTAGCTACAATGAGCAGTTCTTC. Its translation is CASSQGLAGVVSYNEQFF.

Written as DNA, the CDR3 is TGTGCCAGCAGCTTGGGGGGGGGCCTCCCCTCCTACGAGCAGTACTTC. Protein: CASSLGGGLPSYEQYF. The chain employs TRBV7-6 and TRBJ2-7, with a tentative D call TRBD2 (7 bases). The germline CDR1 and CDR2 sequences are SGHVS and FNYEAQ. This CDR3 spans 16 amino acids. V lost 3 bases and J lost 0, with 15 bases in between. The full variable domain, in which reference TRBV7-6 and TRBJ2-7 provide the parts outside the CDR3, is GAGVSQSPRYKVTKRGQDVALRCDPISGHVSLYWYRQALGQGPEFLTYFNYEAQQDKSGLPNDRFSAERPEGSISTLTIQRTEQRDSAMYRCASSLGGGLPSYEQYFGPGTRLTVT.

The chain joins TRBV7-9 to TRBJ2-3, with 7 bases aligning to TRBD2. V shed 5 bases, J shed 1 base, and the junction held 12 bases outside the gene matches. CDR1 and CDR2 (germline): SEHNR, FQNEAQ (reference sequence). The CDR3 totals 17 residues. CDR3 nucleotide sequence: TGTGCCAGCAGCCCTCTGGGAGGGCCCGGGGGCACAGATACGCAGTATTTT. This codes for CASSPLGGPGGTDTQYF. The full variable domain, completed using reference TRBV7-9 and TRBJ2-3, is DTGVSQNPRHKITKRGQNVTFRCDPISEHNRLYWYRQTLGQGPEFLTYFQNEAQLEKSRLLSDRFSAERPKGSFSTLEIQRTEQGDSAMYLCASSPLGGPGGTDTQYFGPGTRLTVL.

CDR3 region: CASSQVEQKETQYF. In DNA, the CDR3 is TGTGCCAGCAGCCAAGTTGAACAGAAAGAGACCCAGTACTTC. The rearrangement joins TRBV4-2 to TRBJ2-5; no clear D. The CDR3 loop spans 14 amino acids. Germline values: CDR1 LGHNA, CDR2 YNFKEQ. Trimming stripped 1 base from V and 3 bases from J, with 9 bases between.

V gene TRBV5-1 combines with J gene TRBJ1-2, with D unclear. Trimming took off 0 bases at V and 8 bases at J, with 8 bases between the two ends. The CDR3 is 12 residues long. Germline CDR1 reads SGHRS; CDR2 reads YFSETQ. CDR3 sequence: CASSLDGGGYTF. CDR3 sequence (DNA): TGCGCCAGCAGCTTGGACGGAGGAGGCTACACCTTC.